The 19 T cell receptor beta chains in this list originate from one sample, sequenced in a study of identifying expanded T cells in peripheral blood. Here immunoSEQ multiplex PCR was the method, and the copy in TCRdb shows in-frame clones only, minus some. The sample carries some 78,000 clones, approximately 90% recorded once. Sequencing used blood. All receptors derive from a person between 18 and 75 years old in good health.

The chain has TRBV7-2 and TRBJ1-1; weak D call: TRBD1 (5 bases). Trimming shortened V by 5 bases and J by 11 bases, and 15 bases separated the two germline ends. Germline values: CDR1 SGHTA, CDR2 FQGNSA. The CDR3 is made up of 12 amino acids. DNA of the CDR3: TGTGCCAGCAGCCAAGGGCAGGGAGGGGCTTTCTTT. Its protein product is CASSQGQGGAFF.

The chain links TRBV7-9 to TRBJ1-3; no reliable D call. Trimming took off 3 bases at V and 0 bases at J, with 9 bases between the two ends. The CDR3 extends over 15 amino acids. The germline V gene encodes CDR1 SEHNR and CDR2 FQNEAQ (reference sequence). This chain's CDR3 is CASSLAPSSGNTIYF. CDR3 bases: TGTGCCAGCAGCTTGGCTCCGAGCTCTGGAAACACCATATATTTT.

In its sample, this clone was seen once. The chain joins TRBV29-1 to TRBJ1-1; perhaps TRBD1 as D (5 bases). V gave up 7 bases and J gave up 11 bases, with 14 bases separating them. The CDR3 consists of 10 residues. Germline V CDR1 and CDR2: SQVTM, ANQGSEA. CDR3 DNA sequence: TGCAGCGCTCGTGAGGGGAGGGCTTTCTTT. This gives the protein CSAREGRAFF.

V usage is TRBV4-1 and J usage is TRBJ1-5; 8 nucleotides agree with TRBD1. Germline values: CDR1 MGHRA, CDR2 YSYEKL. The CDR3 covers 17 residues. With V trimmed by 3 bases and J by 8 bases, 15 bases remained unmatched. CDR3 nucleotide sequence: TGCGCCAGCAGCCAGGAACCCGGGACAGGAGTCGGGAAGCCCCAGCATTTT. This sequence encodes CASSQEPGTGVGKPQHF.

The rearrangement joins TRBV4-3 to TRBJ2-3, with unresolved D. V was cut by 0 bases and J by 6 bases, with 10 bases left in between. This CDR3 has 14 residues. Germline V lookup: CDR1 LGHNA, CDR2 YSLEER. CDR3 residues: CASSQDRVSDTQYF. For the CDR3, the DNA is TGCGCCAGCAGCCAAGATCGGGTATCGGATACGCAGTATTTT.

The chain is built from TRBV16 and TRBJ2-7; D possibly matches TRBD1 or TRBD2 (7 bases each). Trimming stripped 8 bases from V and 0 bases from J, with 14 bases between. CDR3 length equals 14 residues. Germline CDR1 is KGHSY and CDR2 is FQNENV. The CDR3 is CASQGGASSYEQYF. CDR3 bases: TGTGCCAGCCAGGGGGGGGCGAGCTCCTACGAGCAGTACTTC. The complete variable domain, with remaining parts taken from reference TRBV16 and TRBJ2-7, reads GEEVAQTPKHLVRGEGQKAKLYCAPIKGHSYVFWYQQVLKNEFKFLISFQNENVFDETGMPKERFSAKCLPNSPCSLEIQATKLEDSAVYFCASQGGASSYEQYFGPGTRLTVT.

This clone was detected only a few times. Other nucleotide sequences in the sample specify the same CDR3. The rearrangement uses TRBV5-6 and TRBJ1-6; D unresolved. This CDR3 has 12 amino acids. V lost 4 bases and J lost 6, with 5 bases in between. Germline lookup yields CDR1 SGHDT and CDR2 YYEEEE. The CDR3 DNA is TGTGCCAGCAGCCCAGGTAATTCACCCCTCCACTTT. As protein: CASSPGNSPLHF.

The sample holds one count of this clone. The chain has TRBV2 and TRBJ2-7, with TRBD2 matching 7 bases. Trimming took 8 bases from V and 2 from J; bases not matched to a gene: 18. Germline CDR1 is SNHLY and CDR2 is FYNNEI. The CDR3 is made up of 17 amino acids. As DNA, the CDR3 is TGTGCCAGCGGGGGGGAAGCCGAGTCCCCTAGGACCTACGAGCAGTACTTC. It codes for CASGGEAESPRTYEQYF.

The chain uses TRBV4-2 and TRBJ1-1; D uncertain. Trimming took off 0 bases at V and 5 bases at J, with 16 bases between the two ends. The CDR3 is 16 amino acids. The germline V gene encodes CDR1 LGHNA and CDR2 YNFKEQ. The DNA for the CDR3 is TGTGCCAGCAGCCAAGATTCCAAGAGTTTGGGGACTGAAGCTTTCTTT. Its protein product is CASSQDSKSLGTEAFF.

The chain employs TRBV15 and TRBJ2-7; 7 bases line up with TRBD1. V was clipped by 1 base and J by 5 bases; unmatched bases: 5. The CDR3 totals 14 residues. Germline lookup yields CDR1 LNHNV and CDR2 YYDKDF (reference sequence). Here the CDR3 reads CATSRGRDRHEQYF. CDR3 coding DNA: TGTGCCACCAGCAGAGGCCGGGACAGACACGAGCAGTACTTC.

The rearrangement joins TRBV7-2 to TRBJ2-2, with TRBD2 identical over 12 bases. The V gene's germline CDR1 is SGHTA and CDR2 FQGNSA. V was pared by 5 bases and J by 9 bases, with 13 bases of the junction left unmatched. The CDR3 contains 17 residues. The CDR3 coding sequence is TGTGCCAGCAGCCCCCACACTAGCGGGGGGCCCGACCGGGAGCTGTTTTTT. It yields the protein CASSPHTSGGPDRELFF.

A few counts support this clone. The V call is TRBV4-3, the J call TRBJ1-5; D remains ambiguous. CDR1 is LGHNA and CDR2 is YSLEER in the germline V gene. This CDR3 is built from 15 residues. V lost 0 bases, J lost 6 bases, and 12 bases lay in between. CDR3: CASSQDEGLGQPQHF. The DNA for the CDR3 is TGCGCCAGCAGCCAAGATGAGGGCTTGGGTCAGCCCCAGCATTTT.

The J gene is TRBJ1-2, the V gene TRBV20-1; no reliable D call. The CDR3 extends over 10 amino acids. In germline, CDR1 is DFQATT, CDR2 SNEGSKA (reference sequence). V was trimmed by 6 bases and J by 4 bases, leaving 6 bases between them. The CDR3: CSAISYGYTF. For the CDR3, the DNA is TGCAGTGCGATTAGCTATGGCTACACCTTC.

J is TRBJ1-2 and V is TRBV18; 10 bases map to TRBD1. The CDR3 sequence is 16 residues long. Germline V gene lookup returns CDR1 KGHSH and CDR2 LQKENI. V gave up 3 bases and J gave up 7 bases; unmatched junction bases: 11. The CDR3 bases are TGTGCCAGCTCACCCGGACAGGGGGTTTTCAGGTCTGGCTACACCTTC. Translated: CASSPGQGVFRSGYTF. Looking up the rest from reference TRBV18 and TRBJ1-2 gives the full variable domain: NAGVMQNPRHLVRRRGQEARLRCSPMKGHSHVYWYRQLPEEGLKFMVYLQKENIIDESGMPKERFSAEFPKEGPSILRIQQVVRGDSAAYFCASSPGQGVFRSGYTFGSGTRLTVV.

The chain joins TRBV4-3 to TRBJ2-3, with D hard to call. The V gene's germline CDR1 is LGHNA and CDR2 YSLEER. The CDR3 is 16 residues long. V lost 0 bases and J lost 2, with 12 bases in between. CDR3 amino acids: CASSQERNSYTDTQYF. As DNA, the CDR3 is TGCGCCAGCAGCCAAGAGAGGAACAGCTACACAGATACGCAGTATTTT.

The genes are TRBV28 and TRBJ2-7, with D possibly TRBD2 on 6 matching bases. Trimming cost V 7 bases and J 4 bases, with 14 bases left between them. CDR3 length equals 13 residues. Germline CDR1 MDHEN, CDR2 SYDVKM. The CDR3 loop reads CASTPGTLYEQYF. DNA of the CDR3: TGTGCCAGCACCCCCGGGACTCTTTACGAGCAGTACTTC.

This clone was recorded a few times. The chain uses TRBV25-1 and TRBJ1-1; 7 bases are shared with TRBD1. The CDR3 contains 12 residues. Germline V gene sequence: CDR1 MGHDK, CDR2 SYGVNS. After removal of 5 bases from V and 11 bases from J, the junction contained 8 bases not matched to a gene. CDR3 DNA sequence: TGTGCCAGCAGTACCCCAGGGGGGGATGCTTTCTTT. Its protein product is CASSTPGGDAFF.

J is TRBJ2-3 and V is TRBV5-4; 12 nucleotides match TRBD2. The CDR3 runs to 18 residues. The V and J ends lost 5 bases and 0 bases, in that order; junction bases with no gene match: 10. From germline, CDR1 is SGHNT and CDR2 YYREEE (reference sequence). CDR3 sequence: CASSSPGLAGSSTDTQYF. CDR3 bases: TGTGCCAGCAGTTCGCCGGGACTAGCGGGTTCTAGCACAGATACGCAGTATTTT.

The CDR3 DNA is TGCGCCAGCAGTGAGGAGGGGCGCCAAGGCTATGGCTACACCTTC. Translation gives CASSEEGRQGYGYTF. The chain carries TRBV10-1 and TRBJ1-2, with D possibly TRBD1 on 5 matching bases. This CDR3 comprises 15 residues. Germline CDR1 and CDR2: WNHNN and SYGVQD (reference sequence). V was cut by 2 bases and J by 4 bases, with 14 bases left in between.